This T cell receptor (beta chain) was recorded in a study of CD8 T cells in ankylosing spondylitis. General study results and limits: In reactive arthritis synovial fluid and blood, some motif variants had been reported before. Ankylosing spondylitis blood appeared to be characterized by a TCR beta motif of 8 or 9 highly homologous variants.

Library preparation for TCR beta used quantitative 5'-RACE with molecular barcodes. TCRdb reanalysed the 5' RACE reads using MiXCR and keeps one entry per CDR3 protein. The profile shows about 840,000 distinct CDR3 sequences, about an eighth of them singletons. A remark on this clonotype: Its target is not known. One end of the junction is discordant with germline, which a read error may explain.

This receptor was taken from a male donor with ankylosing spondylitis. The sequenced sample consisted of blood, either unsorted or a sorted T cell fraction (not recorded which).

The DNA for the CDR3 is TGCGCCAGCAGCTGGACCGGGACACCTGTCACTGAAGCTCTCTTT. It specifies CASSWTGTPVTEALF. The genes are TRBV5-1 and TRBJ1-1; the D gene is possibly TRBD1 (6 bases). From germline, CDR1 is SGHRS and CDR2 YFSETQ. The CDR3 length is 15 residues.